This entry features one TCR delta chain sequence. TCRdb re-called the reads with CATT. Of 8,500 to 14,000 delta-chain clones in the sample, approximately 10% are singletons; the top ten hold 3.5% to 4%. This entry comes from a study of gamma-delta chains in newborns, infants, children. Overall study context: Microbial exposure reportedly drives polyclonal innate γδ T cell expansion after birth.

Germline-derived CDR1 and CDR2 are GEAIGNYY and EKD. V shed 3 bases, J shed 0 bases, and the junction held 9 bases outside the gene matches. CDR3 length: 16 residues. Material: blood. This TCR derives from a child who was a newborn, infant or young child, either healthy, febrile or measles-vaccinated (not recorded which). V gene TRDV2 combines with J gene TRDJ1, with 7 nucleotides matching TRDD3. The DNA of the CDR3 is TGTGCCTGTGACCCGGTTGGGGGAAGATACACCGATAAACTCATCTTT. Translated, it gives CACDPVGGRYTDKLIF.